This TCR beta chain derives from a study of blood T cell repertoires in COVID-19. V was clipped by 5 bases and J by 5 bases, with 16 bases between them. CDR1 is SGHVS, CDR2 FNYEAQ, per germline. CDR3 size: 15 residues. Some clones are missing from TCRdb's copy, which holds only in-frame ones; the method was immunoSEQ multiplex PCR. The sample has about 160,000 clones, 80% to 90% seen once. The TCR comes from an older woman who had recovered from COVID-19. The chain carries TRBV7-6 and TRBJ2-1; possibly TRBD2 for D (5 bases). Sequencing used peripheral blood. The chain's CDR3 is CASSPQPGYNNEQFF. In nucleotides, the CDR3 is TGTGCCAGCAGCCCCCAACCGGGGTACAACAATGAGCAGTTCTTC.